Listed here are 23 T cell receptor beta chains from one sample, sequenced in a study of control samples from healthy donors and cancer patients. This table comes from immunoSEQ multiplex PCR, and its TCRdb copy is limited to in-frame clones, with some not included. Found here are approximately 160,000 clones, 93% of them singletons; the top ten hold 4.1%. Material for sequencing was blood. The receptor set was obtained from a woman aged 55-75 years in good health.

The genes are TRBV5-6 and TRBJ2-3, with 8 bases that match TRBD2. The ends lost 4 bases at V and 1 base at J; junction bases unmatched: 14. CDR1 and CDR2 (germline): SGHDT, YYEEEE. The CDR3 is made up of 18 amino acids. This CDR3 reads CASSPRLARVGRTDTQYF. The CDR3 region has the DNA TGTGCCAGCAGCCCGAGACTAGCGCGGGTGGGACGCACAGATACGCAGTATTTT.

This clone was counted only a few times. The gene calls are TRBV7-3 and TRBJ1-1, with 9 bases that match TRBD1. Germline values: CDR1 SGHTA, CDR2 FQGTGA. After removal of 0 bases from V and 5 bases from J, the junction contained 4 bases not matched to a gene. The CDR3 totals 15 residues. This CDR3 is CASSLTRQGETEAFF. In nucleotides, the CDR3 is TGTGCCAGCAGCTTAACCCGACAGGGGGAAACTGAAGCTTTCTTT.

This chain connects TRBV10-3 to TRBJ2-1; D could derive from TRBD1 or TRBD2 (5 bases each). V gave up 2 bases and J gave up 16 bases, with 18 bases separating them. Germline V gene sequence: CDR1 ENHRY, CDR2 SYGVKD. The CDR3 extends over 13 amino acids. This CDR3 reads CAISETDTLRGFF. The CDR3, as DNA: TGTGCCATCAGTGAGACGGACACGTTGAGGGGATTCTTC.

In DNA, the CDR3 is TGTGCCAGCAGCTTAGCGTCAAGGGGCCAGGCGAGGCCCCAGCATTTT. Protein sequence: CASSLASRGQARPQHF. The chain couples TRBV7-8 to TRBJ1-5; a weak D match, TRBD1 (5 bases). This CDR3 has 16 amino acids. Germline CDR1 SGHVS, CDR2 FQNEAQ. V shed 0 bases and J shed 9 bases, with 18 bases lying between them. The whole variable domain, remainder taken from reference TRBV7-8 and TRBJ1-5, is GAGVSQSPRYKVAKRGQDVALRCDPISGHVSLFWYQQALGQGPEFLTYFQNEAQLDKSGLPSDRFFAERPEGSVSTLKIQRTQQEDSAVYLCASSLASRGQARPQHFGDGTRLSIL.

This sequence joins TRBV7-2 and TRBJ1-2; 7 nucleotides align to TRBD1. V lost 4 bases to trimming and J lost 8 bases; unmatched junction nucleotides: 10. CDR1 is SGHTA, CDR2 FQGNSA, per germline. The CDR3 is 14 amino acids. The CDR3 spells CASSSSDRVDGYTF. The CDR3 DNA reads as TGTGCCAGCAGCTCAAGCGACAGGGTGGACGGCTACACCTTC.

V usage is TRBV6-4 and J usage is TRBJ1-1; 11 nucleotides agree with TRBD1. CDR3 length: 17 residues. V dropped 0 bases and J dropped 3; count of bases not matched to a gene: 6. Per the germline V gene, CDR1 is MRHNA and CDR2 is SNTAGT. This CDR3 is CASSDSRDRGVYTEAFF. CDR3 DNA: TGTGCCAGCAGTGACTCGAGGGACAGGGGGGTCTACACTGAAGCTTTCTTT.

This clone was picked up one time. Germline is not matched at one junction end, which may reflect a read error. The chain joins TRBV7-7 to TRBJ2-2; D not resolved. Looked up from germline, CDR1 is SSHAT and CDR2 is FNYEAQ (reference sequence). This CDR3 comprises 13 residues. This CDR3 is CASSALFAGELFF. The CDR3 DNA sequence: TGTGCTAGCAGCGCGTTATTCGCCGGGGAGCTGTTTTTT.

The rearrangement links TRBV6-1 to TRBJ2-7, with 14 bases lining up with TRBD2. Germline values: CDR1 MNHNS, CDR2 SASEGT. This CDR3 is built from 16 residues. The junction had 8 bases not matched to a gene; V was cut back by 2 bases and J by 8 bases. The CDR3 protein is CASSEPGLAGVGKQYF. CDR3 in DNA: TGTGCCAGCAGTGAACCGGGACTAGCGGGGGTAGGCAAGCAGTACTTC.

The chain links TRBV12-3 or TRBV12-4 to TRBJ2-5, with a weak D call TRBD1 (5 bases). V lost 3 bases, J lost 1 base, and 6 bases lay in between. The length of the CDR3 is 13 residues. This chain's CDR3 is CASSFQGQETQYF. CDR3 nucleotide sequence: TGTGCCAGCAGTTTTCAGGGCCAAGAGACCCAGTACTTC.

The chain carries TRBV2 and TRBJ2-1; 11 bases are shared with TRBD2. This CDR3 spans 15 amino acids. Germline trimming cut 2 bases from V and 6 bases from J; bases unmatched to any gene: 3. Germline V CDR1 and CDR2: SNHLY, FYNNEI. The CDR3 DNA reads as TGTGCCAGCAGTGAAATTAGCGGGGGGGCCAATGAGCAGTTCTTC. Amino acids: CASSEISGGANEQFF.

The V call is TRBV10-3, the J call TRBJ1-3, with a tentative D call TRBD1 (5 bases). Germline CDR1 is ENHRY and CDR2 is SYGVKD. Trimming stripped 2 bases from V and 4 bases from J, with 9 bases between. The CDR3 spans 14 residues. The CDR3 coding sequence is TGTGCCATCAGTGAGCCGCGGGGGGGAAACACCATATATTTT. Protein: CAISEPRGGNTIYF.

V and J are TRBV5-1 and TRBJ1-5; D remains unclear. The CDR3 totals 13 residues. Germline V CDR1 and CDR2: SGHRS, YFSETQ. Trimming removed 7 bases from V and 5 bases from J, with 13 bases in between. As DNA, the CDR3 is TGCGCCAGCCCCCCGCCCGGAGATCAGCCCCAGCATTTT. It is translated as CASPPPGDQPQHF.

This chain joins TRBV9 and TRBJ2-5; tentative D call: TRBD2 (5 bases). V shed 0 bases and J shed 5 bases, with 8 bases lying between them. CDR1 SGDLS and CDR2 YYNGEE come from the germline V gene. The CDR3 runs 13 residues. CDR3 sequence (DNA): TGTGCCAGCAGCGTAGCTACGGGGGAGACCCAGTACTTC. It translates to CASSVATGETQYF.

This clone has only one observation. The gene calls are TRBV4-2 and TRBJ2-3; D possibly corresponds to TRBD2 (5 bases). V lost 1 base and J lost 0, with 11 bases in between. CDR3 length: 16 amino acids. Germline CDR1 LGHNA, CDR2 YNFKEQ. CDR3 in amino acids: CASSQVSGKSTDTQYF. The CDR3 DNA sequence: TGTGCCAGCAGCCAAGTTTCGGGGAAGAGCACAGATACGCAGTATTTT.

V usage is TRBV27 and J usage is TRBJ1-1; tentative D call: TRBD1 (6 bases). The CDR3 has 15 residues. From germline, CDR1 is MNHEY and CDR2 SMNVEV (reference sequence). The V end was cut by 6 bases, the J end by 6 bases, with 20 bases between. The CDR3 reads CASRSPSQGQAEAFF. In nucleotides, the CDR3 is TGTGCCAGCAGGTCCCCCTCTCAGGGGCAAGCTGAAGCTTTCTTT.

This chain links TRBV28 with TRBJ2-7; D is undetermined. V lost 3 bases, J lost 4 bases, and 7 bases lay in between. There are 12 residues in the CDR3. Germline V gene sequence: CDR1 MDHEN, CDR2 SYDVKM. CDR3 in DNA: TGTGCCAGCAGTTTGACAAGGTACGAGCAGTACTTC. Amino acids: CASSLTRYEQYF.

The rearrangement joins TRBV14 to TRBJ1-2, with no clear D. Trimming removed 2 bases from V and 8 bases from J, with 9 bases in between. The CDR3 sequence is 12 residues long. Germline assignment: CDR1 SGHDN and CDR2 FVKESK. CDR3 residues: CASSQYSAGYTF. In DNA, the CDR3 is TGTGCCAGCAGCCAATACAGCGCCGGCTACACCTTC.

The chain employs TRBV11-2 and TRBJ2-1, with TRBD1 matching over 7 bases. The CDR3 is 16 amino acids. From germline, CDR1 is SGHAT and CDR2 FQNNGV. Trimming cost V 3 bases and J 5 bases; bases outside gene matches: 10. In nucleotides, the CDR3 is TGTGCCAGCAGCTTCGTCGGGACAGATAAACACAATGAGCAGTTCTTC. It encodes CASSFVGTDKHNEQFF.

This chain links TRBV9 with TRBJ2-3; no reliable D call. The V end was cut by 4 bases, the J end by 3 bases, with 12 bases between. This CDR3 spans 14 amino acids. Germline-derived CDR1 and CDR2 are SGDLS and YYNGEE. This chain's CDR3 is CASSNSALTDTQYF. CDR3 DNA sequence: TGTGCCAGCAGCAATTCGGCACTTACAGATACGCAGTATTTT.

This clone was observed a single time. V and J are TRBV5-5 and TRBJ1-2, with D unclear. CDR3 size: 15 residues. Trimming took 0 bases from V and 8 from J, leaving 17 bases between them. Looked up from germline, CDR1 is SGHKS and CDR2 is YYEKEE (reference sequence). CDR3 sequence (DNA): TGTGCCAGCAGCTTGGGGGGTATTGGAATCTGGGGCTACACCTTC. Protein: CASSLGGIGIWGYTF.

This clone was found a few times. The chain is built from TRBV9 and TRBJ2-7; perhaps TRBD1 as D (6 bases). The CDR3 covers 12 residues. CDR1 is SGDLS and CDR2 is YYNGEE in the germline V gene. Deletions cut 3 bases from V and 7 bases from J, with 11 bases between. In DNA form, the CDR3 reads TGTGCCAGCAGCGCTACAGGGCTAGAGCAGTACTTC. This translates into CASSATGLEQYF.

The chain employs TRBV12-5 and TRBJ1-2; 7 nucleotides match TRBD1. Germline CDR1 is LGHNT and CDR2 is FRNRAP. V lost 1 base to trimming and J lost 8 bases; unmatched junction nucleotides: 16. This CDR3 has 17 residues. The CDR3 DNA is TGTGCTAGTGGTTTGGACAGGGGTAAGAATCCCTCAGAGGGCTACACCTTC. It specifies CASGLDRGKNPSEGYTF.

To note about this clone: The same CDR3 also results from other DNA sequences found in this sample. This chain joins TRBV7-2 and TRBJ2-1; 8 bases agree with TRBD2. V was clipped by 1 base and J by 9 bases; unmatched bases: 8. The CDR3 is 15 amino acids. The germline V gene has CDR1 SGHTA and CDR2 FQGNSA. The DNA of the CDR3 is TGTGCCAGCAGCTTAGTGCGGGGGGCCCAGGGTGAGCAGTTCTTC. It encodes CASSLVRGAQGEQFF.